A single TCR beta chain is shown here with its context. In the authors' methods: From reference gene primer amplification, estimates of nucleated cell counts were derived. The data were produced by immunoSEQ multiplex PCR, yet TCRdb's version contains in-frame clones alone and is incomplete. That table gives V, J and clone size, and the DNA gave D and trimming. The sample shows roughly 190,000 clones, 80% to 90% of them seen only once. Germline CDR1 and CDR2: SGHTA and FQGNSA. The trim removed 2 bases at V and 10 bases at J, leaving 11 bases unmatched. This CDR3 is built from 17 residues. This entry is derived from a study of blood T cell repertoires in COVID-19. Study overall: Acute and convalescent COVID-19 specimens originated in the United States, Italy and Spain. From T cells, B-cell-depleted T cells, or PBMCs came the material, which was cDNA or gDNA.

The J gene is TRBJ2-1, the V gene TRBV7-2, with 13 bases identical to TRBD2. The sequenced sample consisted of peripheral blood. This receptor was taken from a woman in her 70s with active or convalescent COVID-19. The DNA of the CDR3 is TGTGCCAGCAGCTTACCGGGACTAGCGGGACTCCAAGGGGAGCAGTTCTTC. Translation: CASSLPGLAGLQGEQFF.